This T cell receptor (beta chain) was documented in a study of shared clonotypes between healthy human individuals. Study overall: Samples came from a couple of female and three male donors aged 18 to 49.

Unsorted material relied on 90 million to 100 million PBMCs as the source of genomic DNA. Germline V lookup: CDR1 SNHLY, CDR2 FYNNEI. CDR3 length equals 14 residues. V dropped 6 bases and J dropped 1 base, with 13 bases sitting between them. Loaded into unsorted PBMC replicate PCRs was about 310 ng DNA, approximately 30,000 T cell genomes. Unsorted PBMCs provided DNA that was sequenced on ten immunoSEQ deep assay plates. The assay was immunoSEQ multiplex PCR, and TCRdb's table has in-frame clones only and misses some. The repertoire holds some 92,000 clones, with 40% to 55% as singletons. The clonotype originates from a woman in her thirties or forties in good health. Some clones in this sample may be carry-over from other donors' samples. The sequenced material came from PBMCs. The chain couples TRBV2 to TRBJ2-7; D may be TRBD2 (6 bases). The CDR3 DNA reads TGTGCCAGCAGGCCGGTGGAGGGTTCCTACGAGCAGTACTTC. Translation: CASRPVEGSYEQYF. The variable domain in full, with the rest retrieved from reference TRBV2 and TRBJ2-7, is EPEVTQTPSHQVTQMGQEVILRCVPISNHLYFYWYRQILGQKVEFLVSFYNNEISEKSEIFDDQFSVERPDGSNFTLKIRSTKLEDSAMYFCASRPVEGSYEQYFGPGTRLTVT.